This passage covers 24 T cell receptor beta chains from one sample sequenced in a study of neurological immune-mediated disorders. TCRdb called the 5' RACE reads again in MiXCR, with one record for every CDR3 protein. The repertoire consists of some 86,000 distinct CDR3 sequences, with about 2.5% occurring once and the leading ten covering 0.9% to 1.4%. The specimen was PBMCs. The receptors stem from a woman aged 25 to 45 with multiple sclerosis.

This clonotype was observed many times. The gene calls are TRBV4-3 and TRBJ2-1; unclear D gene. CDR1 is LGHNA and CDR2 is YSLEER in the germline V gene. This CDR3 region has 15 residues. Trimming removed 0 bases from V and 4 bases from J, with 10 bases in between. The CDR3 coding sequence is TGCGCCAGCAGCCAAGATCGCGGCGATTACAATGAGCAGTTCTTC. It is translated as CASSQDRGDYNEQFF.

Ten or more counts support this clonotype. V and J are TRBV29-1 and TRBJ2-2; maybe TRBD2 (5 bases). V was shortened by 6 bases and J by 4 bases, with 15 bases between the two germline ends. The CDR3 is 14 residues long. Germline V lookup: CDR1 SQVTM, CDR2 ANQGSEA. The CDR3 reads CSVRSVPTTGELFF. CDR3 sequence (DNA): TGCAGCGTCCGTAGCGTACCCACCACCGGGGAGCTGTTTTTT.

This clonotype showed up many times. A much larger clone differs by one base, so this may be a read error. The chain couples TRBV5-1 to TRBJ2-2; D is uncertain. The ends were cut back, 4 bases at V and 4 bases at J, with 2 bases in the middle. The CDR3 is 11 residues long. Germline loops: CDR1 SGHRS, CDR2 YFSETQ. The CDR3 region is CASSITGELFF. The DNA for the CDR3 is TGCGCCAGCAGCATCACCGGGGAGCTGTTTTTT.

This clonotype was observed many times. The chain joins TRBV29-1 to TRBJ1-4; D is possibly TRBD1 (5 bases). In germline, CDR1 is SQVTM, CDR2 ANQGSEA. V was shortened by 4 bases and J by 11 bases, with 14 bases between the two germline ends. CDR3 length equals 12 residues. CDR3: CSVADAGPKLFF. CDR3 bases: TGCAGCGTTGCGGACGCAGGGCCCAAACTGTTTTTT. The complete variable domain, with remaining parts taken from reference TRBV29-1 and TRBJ1-4, reads SAVISQKPSRDICQRGTSLTIQCQVDSQVTMMFWYRQQPGQSLTLIATANQGSEATYESGFVIDKFPISRPNLTFSTLTVSNMSPEDSSIYLCSVADAGPKLFFGSGTQLSVL.

Worth noting for this clonotype: A read error may produce the germline difference seen at one junction end. The V call is TRBV29-1, the J call TRBJ2-1; D tentatively reads TRBD1 or TRBD2 (5 bases each). The CDR3 spans 9 residues. CDR1 SQVTM and CDR2 ANQGSEA come from the germline V gene. The CDR3 DNA is TGCAGCATTGGGGCGGGTCCCCGGTTC. Protein sequence: CSIGAGPRF.

J is TRBJ2-7 and V is TRBV20-1; 7 bases fit TRBD1. CDR3 size: 13 residues. V trimming: 3 bases; J trimming: 2 bases; junction bases outside the gene matches: 4. Germline V gene data show CDR1 as DFQATT and CDR2 as SNEGSKA (reference sequence). The CDR3 bases are TGCAGTGCTAGGCTGACAGGGCCCTACGAGCAGTACTTC. This gives the protein CSARLTGPYEQYF.

This clonotype showed up many times. This rearrangement joins TRBV29-1 to TRBJ2-2, with 9 bases lining up with TRBD1. CDR1 and CDR2 (germline): SQVTM, ANQGSEA. J lost 5 bases, V lost 2 bases, and 3 bases had no gene match. This CDR3 has 14 residues. CDR3 amino acids: CSVENRGRTGELFF. In DNA form, the CDR3 reads TGCAGCGTTGAAAACAGGGGGCGAACCGGGGAGCTGTTTTTT.

This clonotype was counted ten times or more. V gene TRBV6-2 or TRBV6-3 combines with J gene TRBJ1-1; D not certain. Trimming left V 4 bases short and J 7 bases short, with 7 bases between. The CDR3 length is 11 residues. Germline values: CDR1 MNHEY, CDR2 SVGEGT. CDR3 protein: CASSFEGEAFF. As DNA, the CDR3 is TGTGCCAGCAGTTTTGAGGGTGAAGCTTTCTTT.

The table lists this clonotype with many counts. This chain joins TRBV6-5 and TRBJ1-1, with 7 bases that match TRBD1. The J segment lost 5 bases and the V segment lost 7 bases, leaving 10 bases of the junction unmatched. CDR1 and CDR2 (germline): MNHEY, SVGAGI. CDR3 length: 14 residues. CDR3 sequence (DNA): TGTGCCAGCACCCGACAACAGGGGCGAACTGAAGCTTTCTTT. Protein: CASTRQQGRTEAFF.

The table lists this clonotype with many counts. V is TRBV25-1 and J is TRBJ1-5, with D uncertain. The CDR3 contains 13 residues. With 4 bases removed from V and 8 bases from J, the gap between germline ends came to 12 bases. The germline V gene has CDR1 MGHDK and CDR2 SYGVNS. CDR3 amino acids: CASSGPNLEPQHF. In nucleotides, the CDR3 is TGTGCCAGCAGTGGGCCTAACCTCGAGCCCCAGCATTTT.

This clonotype was found many times. V and J are TRBV4-3 and TRBJ2-5, with 7 nucleotides matching TRBD1. CDR1 LGHNA and CDR2 YSLEER come from the germline V gene. V lost 2 bases to trimming and J lost 5 bases; unmatched junction nucleotides: 5. The CDR3 sequence is 14 residues long. Here the CDR3 reads CASSQNLRGETQYF. The CDR3 bases are TGCGCCAGCAGCCAAAACCTCAGGGGGGAGACCCAGTACTTC.

This clonotype appeared many times. The chain is built from TRBV20-1 and TRBJ2-7, with a possible D match to TRBD1 (6 bases). V was pared by 5 bases and J by 5 bases, with 22 bases between. CDR1 and CDR2 (germline): DFQATT, SNEGSKA (reference sequence). This CDR3 region has 15 residues. The CDR3 DNA is TGCAGTGCTCAAAACCGGGACAAGGGGACCCACGAGCAGTACTTC. Translating gives CSAQNRDKGTHEQYF.

This clonotype showed up many times. The genes are TRBV20-1 and TRBJ2-7; D is ambiguous. V shed 0 bases and J shed 3 bases, with 12 bases lying between them. Germline V gene lookup returns CDR1 DFQATT and CDR2 SNEGSKA (reference sequence). The CDR3 spans 14 residues. The CDR3 here is CSARDPVYDYEQYF. CDR3 in DNA: TGCAGTGCTAGAGATCCGGTCTACGACTACGAGCAGTACTTC.

This clonotype was counted many times. V is TRBV12-3 or TRBV12-4 and J is TRBJ2-1, with TRBD2 matching 9 bases. CDR3 size: 15 residues. J was trimmed by 2 bases and V by 6 bases; bases with no gene match: 5. The CDR3 loop reads CASSPTSGPYNEQFF. The CDR3, as DNA: TGTGCCAGCAGCCCTACTAGCGGGCCCTACAATGAGCAGTTCTTC.

Many counts were recorded for this clonotype. This may arise from a read error, as a much more abundant clone is one base away. In DNA, the CDR3 is TGCAGTGCTAGTGCGAACGGGAAGTCCTACAATGAGCAGTTCTTC. Its translation is CSASANGKSYNEQFF. J is TRBJ2-1 and V is TRBV20-1; D might be TRBD2 (5 bases). The germline gives CDR1 DFQATT, CDR2 SNEGSKA (reference sequence). This CDR3 has 15 amino acids. The ends were cut back, 3 bases at V and 1 base at J, with 13 bases in the middle.

This clonotype occurred many times. This chain uses TRBV10-3 with TRBJ1-1, with D unresolved. Germline V lookup: CDR1 ENHRY, CDR2 SYGVKD. V shed 5 bases and J shed 2 bases, with 9 bases lying between them. The length of the CDR3 is 13 residues. The CDR3 loop reads CAISLRGNTEAFF. As DNA, the CDR3 is TGTGCCATCAGTTTACGAGGAAACACTGAAGCTTTCTTT.

This clonotype has ten or more counts. The genes are TRBV5-1 and TRBJ1-2; possible D gene TRBD1, 5 bases. With 4 bases removed from V and 6 bases from J, the gap between germline ends came to 16 bases. CDR1 SGHRS and CDR2 YFSETQ come from the germline V gene. This CDR3 contains 14 residues. The CDR3 DNA is TGCGCCAGCAGCCGGGACGGTGATAAAGATGGCTACACCTTC. It codes for CASSRDGDKDGYTF.

J is TRBJ2-1 and V is TRBV10-2; no definite D call. The germline V gene has CDR1 WSHSY and CDR2 SAAADI. The CDR3 totals 15 residues. V was cut by 2 bases and J by 7 bases, with 15 bases left in between. The CDR3 DNA reads as TGCGCCAGCAGTGAGCCCGGGTTTTCCCTGAATGAGCAGTTCTTC. Amino acid sequence: CASSEPGFSLNEQFF.

This clonotype came up many times. V usage is TRBV5-6 and J usage is TRBJ1-5; 8 nucleotides line up with TRBD1. Trimming took 3 bases from V and 3 from J; bases not matched to a gene: 5. The V gene's germline CDR1 is SGHDT and CDR2 YYEEEE. The CDR3 has 15 amino acids. As DNA, the CDR3 is TGTGCCAGCAGCTGGGCGGACAGGGACAATCAGCCCCAGCATTTT. Amino acid sequence: CASSWADRDNQPQHF.

This clonotype occurred many times. The chain recombines TRBV25-1 with TRBJ2-7, with D unresolved. The V and J ends lost 3 bases and 4 bases respectively, with 7 bases between them. Germline CDR1 is MGHDK and CDR2 is SYGVNS. The CDR3 runs to 12 residues. The CDR3 DNA is TGTGCCAGCAGTGAGTATGGGTACGAGCAGTACTTC. This codes for CASSEYGYEQYF.

This clonotype was counted at least ten times. The CDR3 reads CSASRDTEAFF. The CDR3 bases are TGCAGTGCCAGCAGAGACACTGAAGCTTTCTTT. The chain is built from TRBV20-1 and TRBJ1-1; no clear D. Germline CDR1 DFQATT, CDR2 SNEGSKA (reference sequence). The CDR3 totals 11 residues. The V and J ends lost 6 bases and 3 bases respectively, with 8 bases between them.

In its sample, this clonotype was seen a few times. V is TRBV5-1 and J is TRBJ2-5; a weak D match, TRBD1 (5 bases). The V end was cut by 0 bases, the J end by 0 bases, with 6 bases between. CDR3 length: 14 residues. Germline loops: CDR1 SGHRS, CDR2 YFSETQ. The CDR3 here is CASSLAQDQETQYF. The CDR3 nucleotides read TGCGCCAGCAGCTTGGCACAGGACCAAGAGACCCAGTACTTC.

This clonotype was counted ten times or more. The chain is built from TRBV4-3 and TRBJ2-3; unclear D gene. The CDR3 consists of 13 residues. The germline gives CDR1 LGHNA, CDR2 YSLEER. V was pared by 2 bases and J by 2 bases, with 5 bases between. The CDR3 sequence is CASSQTDTDTQYF. The CDR3, as DNA: TGCGCCAGCAGCCAAACAGACACAGATACGCAGTATTTT.

This clonotype was seen repeatedly, ten times or more. The chain joins TRBV3-1 to TRBJ2-2, with D possibly called TRBD1 or TRBD2 (5 bases each). Germline CDR1 and CDR2: LGHDT and YNNKEL (reference sequence). The CDR3 consists of 14 residues. Trimming pared 6 bases from V and 7 bases from J, leaving 15 bases between. As DNA, the CDR3 is TGTGCCAGCAGACACGAGGGGCCCTTCGGGGAGCTGTTTTTT. Translation gives CASRHEGPFGELFF. The complete variable domain, with remaining parts taken from reference TRBV3-1 and TRBJ2-2, reads DTAVSQTPKYLVTQMGNDKSIKCEQNLGHDTMYWYKQDSKKFLKIMFSYNNKELIINETVPNRFSPKSPDKAHLNLHINSLELGDSAVYFCASRHEGPFGELFFGEGSRLTVL.